These 27 T cell receptor beta chains share one sample of origin, sequenced in a study of cytomegalovirus exposure and HLA in healthy donors. Vbeta (60) and Jbeta (13) primers were used in the PCR. Assay: immunoSEQ multiplex PCR; the TCRdb copy retains only in-frame clones and omits some. In the table there are over 150,000 clones, 70% to 85% of which are singletons. Sequencing was performed on PBMCs. The receptors stem from a woman aged 30 to 39 in good health and CMV-seropositive.

The rearrangement uses TRBV29-1 and TRBJ1-3; 7 bases align to TRBD1. The CDR3 contains 16 residues. CDR1 is SQVTM, CDR2 ANQGSEA, per germline. The trim removed 6 bases at V and 0 bases at J, leaving 11 bases unmatched. For the CDR3, the DNA is TGCAGCGTGACAGGGAAGGTGAACGACTCTGGAAACACCATATATTTT. It yields the protein CSVTGKVNDSGNTIYF. The entire variable domain, with the rest obtained from reference TRBV29-1 and TRBJ1-3, is as follows: SAVISQKPSRDICQRGTSLTIQCQVDSQVTMMFWYRQQPGQSLTLIATANQGSEATYESGFVIDKFPISRPNLTFSTLTVSNMSPEDSSIYLCSVTGKVNDSGNTIYFGEGSWLTVV.

This clone has a single count. This chain links TRBV7-2 with TRBJ2-2, with D possibly matching TRBD1 (5 bases). This CDR3 has 15 residues. Trimming removed 0 bases at V and 5 bases at J, with 10 bases between. Germline CDR1 is SGHTA and CDR2 is FQGNSA. CDR3 in amino acids: CASSLARVETGELFF. The CDR3 region has the DNA TGTGCCAGCAGCTTAGCCAGGGTTGAGACCGGGGAGCTGTTTTTT.

The rearrangement links TRBV30 to TRBJ1-1; weak D call: TRBD1 (6 bases). Germline CDR1 and CDR2: GTSNPN and SVGIG (reference sequence). The V end was cut by 4 bases, the J end by 5 bases, with 14 bases between. This CDR3 is 13 amino acids long. The CDR3 DNA sequence: TGTGCCTGGAACAGGGTGTTGGGGACTGAAGCTTTCTTT. Amino acid sequence: CAWNRVLGTEAFF.

This clone was observed a single time. The chain uses TRBV2 and TRBJ2-1, with 9 positions matching TRBD1. The V and J ends lost 7 bases and 2 bases, in that order; junction bases with no gene match: 9. The germline gives CDR1 SNHLY, CDR2 FYNNEI. CDR3 length equals 16 residues. The CDR3 bases are TGTGCCAGCACGTCCGCCCGGGACAGGGCCTACAATGAGCAGTTCTTC. Its protein product is CASTSARDRAYNEQFF.

The genes are TRBV6-6 and TRBJ1-2; TRBD1 might be the D (5 bases). The germline gives CDR1 MNHNY, CDR2 SVGAGI (reference sequence). The germline V and J ends were trimmed by 4 bases and 4 bases, with 13 bases remaining between them. CDR3 length equals 14 residues. CDR3 in amino acids: CASSSIRGSYGYTF. The CDR3 bases are TGTGCCAGCAGTTCCATCCGGGGGTCCTATGGCTACACCTTC.

This clone appeared once. The chain carries TRBV2 and TRBJ2-7; a possible D gene is TRBD2 (6 bases). Trimming removed 6 bases at V and 0 bases at J, with 15 bases between. Germline CDR1 is SNHLY and CDR2 is FYNNEI. This CDR3 has 15 amino acids. The CDR3 loop reads CASRTRDSSSYEQYF. CDR3 DNA sequence: TGTGCCAGCAGGACCCGGGACTCCAGCTCCTACGAGCAGTACTTC. The whole variable domain, remainder taken from reference TRBV2 and TRBJ2-7, is EPEVTQTPSHQVTQMGQEVILRCVPISNHLYFYWYRQILGQKVEFLVSFYNNEISEKSEIFDDQFSVERPDGSNFTLKIRSTKLEDSAMYFCASRTRDSSSYEQYFGPGTRLTVT.

J is TRBJ1-1 and V is TRBV6-1; TRBD1 matches 11 bases. The V and J ends lost 7 bases and 3 bases, in that order; junction bases with no gene match: 4. CDR1 MNHNS and CDR2 SASEGT come from the germline V gene. The length of the CDR3 is 14 residues. The CDR3 sequence is CASTGQGADTEAFF. The CDR3 nucleotides read TGTGCCAGCACCGGACAGGGGGCGGACACTGAAGCTTTCTTT.

This clone was seen more than once but under ten times. The genes are TRBV2 and TRBJ2-7; no definite D call. Germline V gene sequence: CDR1 SNHLY, CDR2 FYNNEI. The CDR3 spans 10 residues. The V end lost 7 bases, the J end lost 6 bases, and 7 bases lay between the germline ends. DNA for the CDR3: TGTGCCAGCATCCATAGCGAGCAGTACTTC. Amino acids: CASIHSEQYF.

The chain has TRBV7-3 and TRBJ1-4, with a tentative D call TRBD1 (6 bases). Trimming removed 0 bases from V and 5 bases from J, with 16 bases in between. Germline CDR1 SGHTA, CDR2 FQGTGA. This CDR3 is built from 17 residues. CDR3 DNA sequence: TGTGCCAGCAGCTTAACGTTCGTAAGGACAGAAAATGAAAAACTGTTTTTT. This encodes CASSLTFVRTENEKLFF.

The CDR3 DNA reads TGTGCCAGCAGCTTGGGAAGAGTAAACGAAAAACTGTTTTTT. Amino acid sequence: CASSLGRVNEKLFF. This chain connects TRBV5-5 to TRBJ1-4; D uncertain. Germline V gene data show CDR1 as SGHKS and CDR2 as YYEKEE (reference sequence). Trimming removed 0 bases from V and 8 bases from J, with 11 bases in between. CDR3 length: 14 amino acids. The full variable domain, completed using reference TRBV5-5 and TRBJ1-4, is DAGVTQSPTHLIKTRGQQVTLRCSPISGHKSVSWYQQVLGQGPQFIFQYYEKEERGRGNFPDRFSARQFPNYSSELNVNALLLGDSALYLCASSLGRVNEKLFFGSGTQLSVL.

The chain employs TRBV30 and TRBJ2-3; 10 bases are shared with TRBD1. CDR1 and CDR2 (germline): GTSNPN, SVGIG (reference sequence). After removal of 4 bases from V and 6 bases from J, the junction contained 7 bases not matched to a gene. The CDR3 is made up of 14 amino acids. Written as DNA, the CDR3 is TGTGCCTGGACCAAGACAGGGGGCCGGGATACGCAGTATTTT. Translating gives CAWTKTGGRDTQYF.

The chain is built from TRBV12-5 and TRBJ1-1; 7 bases line up with TRBD1. The CDR3 is 16 amino acids. The V gene's germline CDR1 is LGHNT and CDR2 FRNRAP. After removal of 1 base from V and 4 bases from J, the junction contained 9 bases not matched to a gene. CDR3: CASGLARMTGSTEAFF. The CDR3 coding sequence is TGTGCTAGTGGTTTGGCCCGAATGACAGGGAGCACTGAAGCTTTCTTT.

The chain carries TRBV6-5 and TRBJ1-2, with 8 bases lining up with TRBD1. V dropped 7 bases and J dropped 3; count of bases not matched to a gene: 10. The CDR3 extends over 15 amino acids. The germline V gene encodes CDR1 MNHEY and CDR2 SVGAGI. The CDR3 DNA follows: TGTGCCAGCACCAAGAACAGGGGGAGCTACTATGGCTACACCTTC. This encodes CASTKNRGSYYGYTF.

This clone was detected a few times. The chain uses TRBV2 and TRBJ2-1, with 7 bases aligning to TRBD1. This CDR3 comprises 13 residues. Germline V CDR1 and CDR2: SNHLY, FYNNEI. V shed 3 bases, J shed 6 bases, and the junction held 2 bases outside the gene matches. CDR3 DNA sequence: TGTGCCAGCAGTGATAACAGGGGCAATGAGCAGTTCTTC. Encoded protein: CASSDNRGNEQFF.

This clone has more than one count but fewer than ten. The chain joins TRBV29-1 to TRBJ2-5; TRBD1 might be the D (7 bases). V was pared by 4 bases and J by 1 base, with 10 bases between. Germline CDR1 reads SQVTM; CDR2 reads ANQGSEA. CDR3 length: 13 amino acids. As DNA, the CDR3 is TGCAGCGTTGCAGGGGGACTCCAAGAGACCCAGTACTTC. Protein product: CSVAGGLQETQYF.

This clone was observed a handful of times. The V gene is TRBV5-1, the J gene TRBJ2-5; 11 bases are a match to TRBD1. Germline lookup yields CDR1 SGHRS and CDR2 YFSETQ. This CDR3 has 18 amino acids. The trim removed 0 bases at V and 1 base at J, leaving 8 bases unmatched. Written as DNA, the CDR3 is TGCGCCAGCAGCTTGGGGACAGGGGGCGCTCCGTTCCAAGAGACCCAGTACTTC. It translates to CASSLGTGGAPFQETQYF.

The CDR3 nucleotides are TGTGCCAGTAGTATCTCCTCCTACGAGCAGTACTTC. Translated: CASSISSYEQYF. This chain links TRBV19 with TRBJ2-7; no reliable D call. CDR1 is LNHDA and CDR2 is SQIVND in the germline V gene (reference sequence). The V and J ends lost 3 bases and 0 bases respectively, with 3 bases between them. The CDR3 is made up of 12 amino acids.

This chain links TRBV7-9 with TRBJ1-1, with D uncertain. With 1 base removed from V and 4 bases from J, the gap between germline ends came to 7 bases. The CDR3 has 13 residues. The germline CDR1 and CDR2 sequences are SEHNR and FQNEAQ (reference sequence). The CDR3 reads CASSLDLSTEAFF. CDR3 coding DNA: TGTGCCAGCAGCTTAGATTTGAGCACTGAAGCTTTCTTT.

This chain connects TRBV29-1 to TRBJ1-2, with 9 bases lining up with TRBD1. The J segment lost 7 bases and the V segment lost 7 bases, leaving 10 bases of the junction unmatched. Germline values: CDR1 SQVTM, CDR2 ANQGSEA. The CDR3 is made up of 13 amino acids. This chain's CDR3 is CSAPLQGASGYTF. The CDR3 nucleotides are TGCAGCGCCCCCCTACAGGGGGCAAGTGGCTACACCTTC.

The chain carries TRBV4-3 and TRBJ2-7; TRBD2 matches at 7 bases. With 0 bases clipped from V and 5 bases from J, the junction kept 10 bases outside the gene matches. The CDR3 extends over 16 amino acids. The germline V gene has CDR1 LGHNA and CDR2 YSLEER. The CDR3 sequence is CASSQDLAEGTHEQYF. CDR3 coding DNA: TGCGCCAGCAGCCAAGACCTAGCGGAGGGGACCCACGAGCAGTACTTC.

The J gene is TRBJ2-2, the V gene TRBV15; D remains ambiguous. V lost 0 bases and J lost 7, with 9 bases in between. The CDR3 runs to 14 residues. In germline, CDR1 is LNHNV, CDR2 YYDKDF (reference sequence). CDR3 nucleotide sequence: TGTGCCACCAGCAGAGATTTGCGAGACGGGGAGCTGTTTTTT. This encodes CATSRDLRDGELFF. Supplemented by reference TRBV15 and TRBJ2-2, the full variable domain reads DAMVIQNPRYQVTQFGKPVTLSCSQTLNHNVMYWYQQKSSQAPKLLFHYYDKDFNNEADTPDNFQSRRPNTSFCFLDIRSPGLGDTAMYLCATSRDLRDGELFFGEGSRLTVL.

The chain links TRBV5-4 to TRBJ1-1, with 9 nucleotides matching TRBD1. The germline V gene encodes CDR1 SGHNT and CDR2 YYREEE (reference sequence). V trimming: 5 bases; J trimming: 7 bases; junction bases outside the gene matches: 6. The CDR3 spans 13 residues. The CDR3 nucleotides are TGTGCCAGCAGGTACACAGGGGGCGATGAAGCTTTCTTT. It codes for CASRYTGGDEAFF.

The chain combines TRBV11-2 with TRBJ1-3; the D gene is possibly TRBD1 (6 bases). The germline gives CDR1 SGHAT, CDR2 FQNNGV. CDR3 length equals 16 residues. The ends were cut back, 6 bases at V and 0 bases at J, with 15 bases in the middle. CDR3 residues: CASSPQGPSSGNTIYF. The CDR3 DNA reads TGTGCCAGCAGTCCACAGGGACCCTCCTCTGGAAACACCATATATTTT.

The chain carries TRBV6-6 and TRBJ1-5; tentative D call: TRBD1 (6 bases). The CDR3 extends over 14 amino acids. Trimming removed 0 bases at V and 10 bases at J, with 13 bases between. The germline V gene encodes CDR1 MNHNY and CDR2 SVGAGI (reference sequence). CDR3 in DNA: TGTGCCAGCAGTTACTCAGCGGGGGGCCTACCCCAGCATTTT. Residues: CASSYSAGGLPQHF.

The J gene is TRBJ1-4, the V gene TRBV6-5; D may be TRBD1 (6 bases). Trimming removed 4 bases at V and 0 bases at J, with 9 bases between. The V gene's germline CDR1 is MNHEY and CDR2 SVGAGI. CDR3 length equals 15 residues. The CDR3 reads CASSSPGATNEKLFF. CDR3 in DNA: TGTGCCAGCAGTTCCCCAGGGGCAACTAATGAAAAACTGTTTTTT.

The chain combines TRBV7-9 with TRBJ1-1; 7 bases are shared with TRBD1. The CDR3 covers 15 residues. Looked up from germline, CDR1 is SEHNR and CDR2 is FQNEAQ (reference sequence). Unmatched junction bases numbered 3, after V lost 1 base and J lost 1 base. The CDR3 loop is CASSLGTGGNTEAFF. In nucleotides, the CDR3 is TGTGCCAGCAGCTTAGGGACAGGAGGGAACACTGAAGCTTTCTTT. Drawing the rest from reference TRBV7-9 and TRBJ1-1, the complete variable domain is DTGVSQNPRHKITKRGQNVTFRCDPISEHNRLYWYRQTLGQGPEFLTYFQNEAQLEKSRLLSDRFSAERPKGSFSTLEIQRTEQGDSAMYLCASSLGTGGNTEAFFGQGTRLTVV.

The V and J genes are TRBV28 and TRBJ1-2, with D perhaps matching TRBD1 (5 bases). Germline V CDR1 and CDR2: MDHEN, SYDVKM. Trimming stripped 3 bases from V and 2 bases from J, with 16 bases between. CDR3 length equals 16 residues. Here the CDR3 reads CASSFRFGRENYGYTF. Written as DNA, the CDR3 is TGTGCCAGCAGTTTCCGATTTGGCAGGGAAAACTATGGCTACACCTTC.